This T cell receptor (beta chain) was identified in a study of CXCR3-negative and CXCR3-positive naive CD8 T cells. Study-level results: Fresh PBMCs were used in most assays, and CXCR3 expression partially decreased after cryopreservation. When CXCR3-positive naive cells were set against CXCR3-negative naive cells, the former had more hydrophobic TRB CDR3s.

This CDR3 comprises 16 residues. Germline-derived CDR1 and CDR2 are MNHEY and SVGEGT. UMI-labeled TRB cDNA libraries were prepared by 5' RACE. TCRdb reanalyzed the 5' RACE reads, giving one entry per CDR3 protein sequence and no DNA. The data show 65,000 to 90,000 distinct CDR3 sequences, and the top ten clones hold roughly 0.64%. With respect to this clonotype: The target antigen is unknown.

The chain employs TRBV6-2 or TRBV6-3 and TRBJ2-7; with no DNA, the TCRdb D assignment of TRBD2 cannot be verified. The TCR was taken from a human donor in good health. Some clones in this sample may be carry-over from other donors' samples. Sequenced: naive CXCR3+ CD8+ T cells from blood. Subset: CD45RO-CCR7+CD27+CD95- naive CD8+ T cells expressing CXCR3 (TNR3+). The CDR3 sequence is CASSRPPGLADYEQYF.